The source of this T cell receptor (beta chain) is a study of cytomegalovirus exposure and HLA in healthy donors. Findings of the study overall: Confirmation was obtained in vitro that three CMV-associated chains are specific for CMV antigens. First-cohort TCR clusters were later found to tend to co-occur in the roughly 130 validation repertoires.

Method: immunoSEQ multiplex PCR; TCRdb's copy keeps in-frame clones and lacks some. The sample lists around 300,000 clones; 86% were seen once. This clone was recorded only once. The antigen remains unidentified. Germline values: CDR1 MGHDK, CDR2 SYGVNS. V trimming: 2 bases; J trimming: 3 bases; junction bases outside the gene matches: 3. The CDR3 consists of 15 residues. The receptor comes from a woman under 30 in good health and CMV-seronegative. The sample consisted of PBMCs. The V and J genes are TRBV25-1 and TRBJ2-3, with TRBD1 matching 9 bases. Here the CDR3 DNA reads TGTGCCAGCAGTGAAACTGGACAGGGGACAGATACGCAGTATTTT. It codes for CASSETGQGTDTQYF.